This TCR beta chain came from a study of cytomegalovirus exposure and HLA in healthy donors. A remark on this clone: What it recognizes is unknown.

Researchers ran the PCR with 60 Vbeta and 13 Jbeta primers. Repertoires were generated with immunoSEQ multiplex PCR, while TCRdb's copy carries only in-frame clones and drops some. The sample has about 150,000 clones, just under 85% seen once; the top ten hold more than 4%. Study results and limitations: Rates of TCR association differed by HLA locus in a later analysis, with DRB1 highest and HLA-C lowest. Earlier analysis yielded a pattern in which most TCR beta V segments were productive about 90% or about 30% of the time.

The sample consisted of PBMCs. The clonotype originates from a girl aged 10-17 years in good health and CMV-seropositive.

CDR3 residues: CASSDTRVLNYGYTF. CDR3 nucleotides: TGTGCCAGCAGTGACACCAGGGTTTTAAACTATGGCTACACCTTC. This chain connects TRBV5-6 to TRBJ1-2, with D maybe TRBD1 (5 bases). In germline, CDR1 is SGHDT, CDR2 YYEEEE. Trimming left V 5 bases short and J 2 bases short, with 16 bases between. The CDR3 contains 15 residues. Full variable domain (outside the CDR3, taken from reference TRBV5-6 and TRBJ1-2): DAGVTQSPTHLIKTRGQQVTLRCSPKSGHDTVSWYQQALGQGPQFIFQYYEEEERQRGNFPDRFSGHQFPNYSSELNVNALLLGDSALYLCASSDTRVLNYGYTFGSGTRLTVV.